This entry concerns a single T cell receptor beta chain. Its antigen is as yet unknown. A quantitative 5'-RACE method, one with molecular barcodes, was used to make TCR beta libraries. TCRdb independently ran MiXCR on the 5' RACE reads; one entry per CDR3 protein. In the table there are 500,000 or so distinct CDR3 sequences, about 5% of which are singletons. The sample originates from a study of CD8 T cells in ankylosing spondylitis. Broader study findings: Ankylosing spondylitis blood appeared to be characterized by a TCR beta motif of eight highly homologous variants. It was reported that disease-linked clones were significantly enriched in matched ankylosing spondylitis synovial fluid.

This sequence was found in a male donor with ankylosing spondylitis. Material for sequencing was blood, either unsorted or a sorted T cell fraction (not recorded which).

In DNA, the CDR3 is TGCGCCACCTCCCCGGGGACAGGGACCTACGAGCAGTACTTC. This codes for CATSPGTGTYEQYF. The V gene is TRBV5-1, the J gene TRBJ2-7; TRBD1 agrees at 9 bases. CDR1 and CDR2 from the germline V gene are SGHRS and YFSETQ. This CDR3 region has 14 residues. Trimming removed 9 bases from V and 2 bases from J; junction bases left unmatched: 9.